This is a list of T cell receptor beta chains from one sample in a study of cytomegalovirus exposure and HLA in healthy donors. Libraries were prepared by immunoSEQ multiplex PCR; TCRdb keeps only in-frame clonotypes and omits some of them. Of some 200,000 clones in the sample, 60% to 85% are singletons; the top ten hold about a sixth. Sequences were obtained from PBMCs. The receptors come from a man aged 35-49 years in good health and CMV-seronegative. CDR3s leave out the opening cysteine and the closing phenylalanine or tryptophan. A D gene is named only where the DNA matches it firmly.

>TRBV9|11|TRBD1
ASSERTGNGYT
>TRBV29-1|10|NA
SVSSGTGELF
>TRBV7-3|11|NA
ASSRQPNSPLH
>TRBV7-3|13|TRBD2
ASSFWTSGMDEQF
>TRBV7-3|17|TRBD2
ASSMTSGRVGSSYNEQF
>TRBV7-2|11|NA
ASSFDRSYEQY
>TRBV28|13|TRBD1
ASSPPGTGAYEQY
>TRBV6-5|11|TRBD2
ASSWRESYEQY
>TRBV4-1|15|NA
ASSQGTGRLTADTQY
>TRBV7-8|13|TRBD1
ASSPTGGVAGELF
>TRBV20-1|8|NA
SASRSEAF
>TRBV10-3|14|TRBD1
AISGNPGQGTDTQY
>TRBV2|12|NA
ASSEAGRDQPQH
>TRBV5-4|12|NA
ASSLAGGQETQY
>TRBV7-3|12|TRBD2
ASSFSGRAGEQY
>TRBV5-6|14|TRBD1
ASSFFSGTGGYEQY
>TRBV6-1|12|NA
ASSEESGVYEQY
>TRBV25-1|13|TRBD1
ASSEPGQGRVGYT
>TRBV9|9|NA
ASSVGNEQY